Detailed here is one T cell receptor beta chain. Its target is not known. CDR3 length: 14 amino acids. V lost 4 bases to trimming and J lost 2 bases; unmatched junction nucleotides: 3. Per the germline V gene, CDR1 is LNHDA and CDR2 is SQIVND (reference sequence). These data originate in a study of cytomegalovirus exposure and HLA in healthy donors. Whole-study findings and limits: Cytomegalovirus-associated TCR beta chains were listed, numbering 164. A classifier reportedly called cytomegalovirus status with high sensitivity and specificity. A subsequent analysis found that TCR clusters from the first cohort also tended to co-occur in the roughly 120 validation repertoires, with less than 95% of cluster scores above 0.

Profiling relied on immunoSEQ multiplex PCR, and the TCRdb table lists in-frame clones only, not all of them. The sample shows 150,000 or so clones, approximately 86% of them seen only once. Material for sequencing was PBMCs. The clonotype was recovered from a man between 18 and 35 years old in good health and CMV-seropositive. This chain joins TRBV19 and TRBJ2-7; 9 positions agree with TRBD2. The DNA of the CDR3 is TGTGCCAGTAGTAGCGGGAGGGGTCCCTACGAGCAGTACTTC. This codes for CASSSGRGPYEQYF.